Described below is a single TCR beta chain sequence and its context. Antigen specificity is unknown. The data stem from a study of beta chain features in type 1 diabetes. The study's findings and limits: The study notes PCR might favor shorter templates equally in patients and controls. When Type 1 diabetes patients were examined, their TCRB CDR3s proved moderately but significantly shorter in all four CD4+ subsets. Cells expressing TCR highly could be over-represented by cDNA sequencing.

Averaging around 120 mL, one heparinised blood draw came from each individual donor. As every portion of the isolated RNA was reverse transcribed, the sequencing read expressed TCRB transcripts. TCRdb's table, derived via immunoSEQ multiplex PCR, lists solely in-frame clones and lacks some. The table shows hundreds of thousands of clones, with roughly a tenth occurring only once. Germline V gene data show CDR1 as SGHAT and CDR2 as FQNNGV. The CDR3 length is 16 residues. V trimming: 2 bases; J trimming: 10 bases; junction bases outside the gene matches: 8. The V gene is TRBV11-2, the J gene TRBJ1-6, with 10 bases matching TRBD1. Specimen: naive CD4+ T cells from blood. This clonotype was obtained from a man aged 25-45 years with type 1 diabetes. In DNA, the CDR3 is TGTGCCAGCAGCTTACGGACAGGGGGAAGCGGATCACCCCTCCACTTT. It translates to CASSLRTGGSGSPLHF.